This T cell receptor (beta chain) was identified during a study of neurological immune-mediated disorders. CDR3 length equals 14 residues. The germline V gene has CDR1 LGHDT and CDR2 YNNKEL (reference sequence). TCRdb re-derived calls from the 5' RACE reads in MiXCR, one entry per CDR3 protein. The table records roughly 31,000 distinct CDR3 sequences, over 4% of them present only once. This clonotype was found many times. An end of the junction does not agree with germline; a read error may underlie this. The sequence was obtained from a man between 18 and 35 years old in good health. This chain joins TRBV3-1 and TRBJ1-4; D might be TRBD1 (6 bases). Sequenced: PBMCs. Here the CDR3 reads CASSQGGGQTDLTF. The CDR3 nucleotides read TGTGCCAGCAGCCAAGGCGGAGGACAGACCGACCTTACTTTT.